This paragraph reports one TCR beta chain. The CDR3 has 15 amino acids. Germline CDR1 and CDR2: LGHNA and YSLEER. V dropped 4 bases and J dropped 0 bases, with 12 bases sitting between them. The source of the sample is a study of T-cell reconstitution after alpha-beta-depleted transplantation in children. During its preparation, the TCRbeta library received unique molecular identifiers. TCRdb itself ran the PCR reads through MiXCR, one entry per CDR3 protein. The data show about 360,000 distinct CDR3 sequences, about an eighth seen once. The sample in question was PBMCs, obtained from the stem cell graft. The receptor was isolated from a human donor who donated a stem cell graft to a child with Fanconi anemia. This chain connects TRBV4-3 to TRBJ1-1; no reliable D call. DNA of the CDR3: TGCGCCAGCAGCCCCTTGACTGGTATGAACACTGAAGCTTTCTTT. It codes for CASSPLTGMNTEAFF.